This entry lists 26 T cell receptor beta chains sequenced from one sample in a study of blood T cell repertoires in COVID-19. The table came from immunoSEQ multiplex PCR; TCRdb's copy has only in-frame clones and leaves some out. This repertoire shows 400,000 to 550,000 clones, 87% found once; its top ten account for under 2.5%. The source material was PBMCs or T cells enriched from blood (not recorded which). The receptors derive from a woman between 18 and 30 years old with acute COVID-19.

This clone was observed a few times. CDR3 sequence: CASSQVLAVEQFF. In DNA, the CDR3 is TGTGCCAGCAGCCAAGTACTAGCGGTTGAGCAGTTCTTC. The rearrangement uses TRBV14 and TRBJ2-1; 8 nucleotides align to TRBD2. Germline V gives CDR1 SGHDN, CDR2 FVKESK. The CDR3 length is 13 residues. After removal of 1 base from V and 9 bases from J, the junction contained 2 bases not matched to a gene. The full variable domain, in which reference TRBV14 and TRBJ2-1 provide the parts outside the CDR3, is EAGVTQFPSHSVIEKGQTVTLRCDPISGHDNLYWYRRVMGKEIKFLLHFVKESKQDESGMPNNRFLAERTGGTYSTLKVQPAELEDSGVYFCASSQVLAVEQFFGPGTRLTVL.

The chain is built from TRBV5-5 and TRBJ2-5; TRBD2 matches 11 bases. J gave up 3 bases and V 4 bases, and 2 bases lay outside the gene matches. Germline V CDR1 and CDR2: SGHKS, YYEKEE (reference sequence). The CDR3 contains 14 residues. CDR3: CASSGSGGEETQYF. DNA for the CDR3: TGTGCCAGCAGCGGTAGCGGGGGGGAAGAGACCCAGTACTTC. Using reference TRBV5-5 and TRBJ2-5 for the parts outside the CDR3, the full variable domain is DAGVTQSPTHLIKTRGQQVTLRCSPISGHKSVSWYQQVLGQGPQFIFQYYEKEERGRGNFPDRFSARQFPNYSSELNVNALLLGDSALYLCASSGSGGEETQYFGPGTRLLVL.

The rearrangement links TRBV18 to TRBJ2-3; 9 nucleotides align to TRBD1. V dropped 3 bases and J dropped 7; count of bases not matched to a gene: 14. The germline V gene encodes CDR1 KGHSH and CDR2 LQKENI. The CDR3 contains 17 residues. CDR3: CASSPAVVTGGLYTQYF. CDR3 in DNA: TGTGCCAGCTCACCTGCGGTAGTGACAGGGGGTCTGTATACGCAGTATTTT.

This clone was counted a single time. The chain carries TRBV9 and TRBJ1-3; maybe TRBD1 (6 bases). Per the germline V gene, CDR1 is SGDLS and CDR2 is YYNGEE. Deletions cut 2 bases from V and 2 bases from J, with 17 bases between. This CDR3 spans 17 amino acids. The CDR3 DNA follows: TGTGCCAGCAGCGTCCACAGGGCTGGCGGTGCTGGAAACACCATATATTTT. This codes for CASSVHRAGGAGNTIYF. Complete variable domain (other parts from reference TRBV9 and TRBJ1-3): DSGVTQTPKHLITATGQRVTLRCSPRSGDLSVYWYQQSLDQGLQFLIQYYNGEERAKGNILERFSAQQFPDLHSELNLSSLELGDSALYFCASSVHRAGGAGNTIYFGEGSWLTVV.

This clone has just one count. V gene TRBV5-8 combines with J gene TRBJ2-2, with 9 nucleotides matching TRBD2. With 5 bases clipped from V and 8 bases from J, the junction kept 1 base outside the gene matches. The CDR3 runs to 12 residues. Looked up from germline, CDR1 is SGHTS and CDR2 is YDEGEE. CDR3 nucleotides: TGTGCCAGCAGGGGACTAGCAGGGGAGCTGTTTTTT. Its translation is CASRGLAGELFF.

The chain links TRBV11-3 to TRBJ2-7; D remains ambiguous. V was shortened by 2 bases and J by 5 bases, with 13 bases between the two germline ends. Germline V gene data show CDR1 as SGHNT and CDR2 as YENEEA. The CDR3 contains 14 residues. In nucleotides, the CDR3 is TGTGCCAGCAGCTTATCTCTCGTTTCCCACGAGCAGTACTTC. Amino acids: CASSLSLVSHEQYF.

The chain links TRBV7-9 to TRBJ1-1; 7 bases agree with TRBD1. Germline values: CDR1 SEHNR, CDR2 FQNEAQ (reference sequence). V trimming: 4 bases; J trimming: 5 bases; junction bases outside the gene matches: 10. This CDR3 is built from 15 residues. In nucleotides, the CDR3 is TGTGCCAGCAGCTCACCAATACAGGGGTGGACTGAAGCTTTCTTT. This encodes CASSSPIQGWTEAFF.

V is TRBV3-1 (or the pseudogene TRBV3-2) and J is TRBJ2-1; 11 positions agree with TRBD2. CDR1 is LGHDT, CDR2 YNNKEL, per germline (reference sequence). CDR3 length: 16 amino acids. The junction had 8 bases not matched to a gene; V was cut back by 2 bases and J by 8 bases. The CDR3 DNA reads TGTGCCAGCAGCCAAATAGCGGGGGGGCTTCGCGATGAGCAGTTCTTC. It codes for CASSQIAGGLRDEQFF.

The V gene is TRBV7-9, the J gene TRBJ1-6, with no clear D. With 0 bases removed from V and 7 bases from J, the gap between germline ends came to 4 bases. Germline CDR1 reads SEHNR; CDR2 reads FQNEAQ (reference sequence). This CDR3 has 13 residues. CDR3 amino acids: CASSLAGNSPLHF. Here the CDR3 DNA reads TGTGCCAGCAGCTTAGCCGGGAATTCACCCCTCCACTTT.

This chain links TRBV9 with TRBJ2-6; 8 bases line up with TRBD1. Germline V CDR1 and CDR2: SGDLS, YYNGEE. V lost 3 bases to trimming and J lost 0 bases; unmatched junction nucleotides: 8. CDR3 length equals 18 residues. CDR3 bases: TGTGCCAGCAGCGCCAACAGGGGGAGCAGCTCTGGGGCCAACGTCCTGACTTTC. Its translation is CASSANRGSSSGANVLTF.

The V gene is TRBV28, the J gene TRBJ2-7; 8 nucleotides match TRBD2. The CDR3 runs to 14 residues. Germline trimming cut 8 bases from V and 7 bases from J; bases unmatched to any gene: 13. CDR1 and CDR2 (germline): MDHEN, SYDVKM. The CDR3 is CASRPPGLGLEQYF. The DNA of the CDR3 is TGTGCCAGCCGCCCCCCGGGACTAGGGTTGGAGCAGTACTTC.

This clone has only one observation. The rearrangement joins TRBV2 to TRBJ1-6, with 8 bases aligning to TRBD1. CDR3 size: 14 residues. The germline V gene encodes CDR1 SNHLY and CDR2 FYNNEI. The V and J ends lost 5 bases and 8 bases, in that order; junction bases with no gene match: 5. CDR3 sequence: CASSTDRVDSPLHF. CDR3 sequence (DNA): TGTGCCAGCAGTACGGACAGGGTAGATTCACCCCTCCACTTT.

The V gene is TRBV9, the J gene TRBJ1-1, with a tentative D call TRBD1 (5 bases). The V gene lost 4 bases and the J gene lost 1 base, with 11 bases spanning the gap. The CDR3 sequence is 14 residues long. Germline CDR1 and CDR2: SGDLS and YYNGEE. The CDR3 DNA reads as TGTGCCAGCAGCCCCACCGACAGGAACACTGAAGCTTTCTTT. It translates to CASSPTDRNTEAFF.

The CDR3 DNA reads TGTGCCAGCAGCCTAGGGGGGACTATGAACACTGAAGCTTTCTTT. It codes for CASSLGGTMNTEAFF. The genes are TRBV7-3 and TRBJ1-1, with D maybe TRBD1 (6 bases). Germline CDR1 and CDR2: SGHTA and FQGTGA. The CDR3 extends over 15 amino acids. V lost 5 bases and J 0 bases, leaving 13 bases between the germline ends.

The chain employs TRBV14 and TRBJ1-1; possibly TRBD1 for D (5 bases). Per the germline V gene, CDR1 is SGHDN and CDR2 is FVKESK. The CDR3 consists of 14 residues. V was pared by 2 bases and J by 0 bases, with 7 bases between. CDR3 in amino acids: CASSQRQMNTEAFF. The DNA for the CDR3 is TGTGCCAGCAGCCAACGACAGATGAACACTGAAGCTTTCTTT.

In regard to this clone: Other DNA sequences in this sample translate to the same CDR3. J is TRBJ1-3 and V is TRBV12-5; no firm D call. Trimming cost V 1 base and J 0 bases, with 7 bases left between them. The CDR3 has 15 residues. Germline-derived CDR1 and CDR2 are LGHNT and FRNRAP. CDR3 protein: CASGLGAHSGNTIYF. The CDR3, as DNA: TGTGCTAGTGGTTTGGGGGCTCACTCTGGAAACACCATATATTTT.

The chain recombines TRBV6-5 with TRBJ1-1; no reliable D call. V lost 6 bases, J lost 11 bases, and 22 bases lay in between. Germline loops: CDR1 MNHEY, CDR2 SVGAGI. The CDR3 has 14 amino acids. The CDR3 sequence: CASSREGFQTRAFF. The CDR3 DNA follows: TGTGCCAGCAGCCGCGAGGGTTTCCAAACTCGGGCTTTCTTT.

This chain connects TRBV11-2 to TRBJ2-7; unclear D gene. V lost 0 bases to trimming and J lost 2 bases, with 14 bases between them. In germline, CDR1 is SGHAT, CDR2 FQNNGV. The CDR3 has 16 amino acids. CDR3 coding DNA: TGTGCCAGCAGCTTAGAATCTTCAGGTATTACCTACGAGCAGTACTTC. Translating gives CASSLESSGITYEQYF.

The chain employs TRBV4-3 and TRBJ2-7; D is perhaps TRBD2 (5 bases). Per the germline V gene, CDR1 is LGHNA and CDR2 is YSLEER. Trimming pared 0 bases from V and 2 bases from J, leaving 14 bases between. CDR3 size: 16 residues. CDR3 nucleotide sequence: TGCGCCAGCAGCCAAGATTGGGCCAGCGGAGCCTACGAGCAGTACTTC. Protein sequence: CASSQDWASGAYEQYF.

The chain has TRBV28 and TRBJ2-7; TRBD1 matches 7 bases. Trimming removed 7 bases from V and 1 base from J; junction bases left unmatched: 7. The V gene's germline CDR1 is MDHEN and CDR2 SYDVKM. This CDR3 spans 14 amino acids. CDR3 residues: CASTPGTASYEQYF. In nucleotides, the CDR3 is TGTGCCAGCACCCCGGGGACAGCTTCCTACGAGCAGTACTTC.

This clone was recorded only once. The rearrangement uses TRBV11-3 and TRBJ2-7; weak D call: TRBD2 (5 bases). The V end lost 5 bases, the J end lost 7 bases, and 12 bases lay between the germline ends. From germline, CDR1 is SGHNT and CDR2 YENEEA. The CDR3 totals 12 residues. CDR3 sequence reads: CASSRESGEQYF. Written as DNA, the CDR3 is TGTGCCAGCAGCAGGGAGTCGGGGGAGCAGTACTTC.

About this clone: Relative to the germline gene, one junction end is altered; a read error may explain this. This chain joins TRBV7-9 and TRBJ2-1, with 9 bases aligning to TRBD2. CDR3 size: 15 residues. Per germline, CDR1 SEHNR and CDR2 FQNEAQ (reference sequence). The CDR3 DNA follows: TGTGCCAGCAGCCTAGCGGGACTTTCCTACAATGAGCAGTTCTTC. This translates into CASSLAGLSYNEQFF.

V and J are TRBV19 and TRBJ2-1, with D unclear. The germline V gene encodes CDR1 LNHDA and CDR2 SQIVND (reference sequence). Trimming shortened V by 5 bases and J by 10 bases, and 12 bases separated the two germline ends. The CDR3 runs to 12 residues. CDR3 region: CASSPPLGEQFF. In DNA form, the CDR3 reads TGTGCCAGTAGTCCCCCTCTCGGGGAGCAGTTCTTC.

The genes are TRBV5-1 and TRBJ2-7; D possibly corresponds to TRBD2 (6 bases). This CDR3 spans 12 amino acids. V gave up 1 base and J gave up 6 bases, with 8 bases separating them. Germline V lookup: CDR1 SGHRS, CDR2 YFSETQ. CDR3 amino acids: CASSLLGGEQYF. CDR3 DNA sequence: TGCGCCAGCAGCTTGCTCGGGGGCGAGCAGTACTTC.

The chain couples TRBV6-5 to TRBJ1-3, with 11 bases matching TRBD1. J gave up 7 bases and V 6 bases, and 5 bases lay outside the gene matches. The CDR3 is 14 residues long. Germline V gives CDR1 MNHEY, CDR2 SVGAGI. CDR3 region: CASRRTGGSNTIYF. Written as DNA, the CDR3 is TGTGCCAGCAGGCGGACAGGGGGCTCGAACACCATATATTTT.

This chain connects TRBV4-1 to TRBJ1-1; 9 bases fit TRBD1. The CDR3 contains 16 residues. CDR1 is MGHRA and CDR2 is YSYEKL in the germline V gene. The trim removed 1 base at V and 4 bases at J, leaving 7 bases unmatched. CDR3: CASSQGGQGFITEAFF. CDR3 sequence (DNA): TGCGCCAGCAGCCAAGGCGGACAGGGGTTCATCACTGAAGCTTTCTTT.